One and the same sample provided the 3 T cell receptor beta chains below, sequenced in a study of CD8 T cells in Susac syndrome. An input of about 0.5 to 1 ug of RNA was subjected to reverse transcription using random hexamers. TCRdb re-called the immunoSEQ multiplex PCR reads through MiXCR, storing one row per CDR3 protein. Found here are 150,000 or so distinct CDR3 sequences, 92% of them singletons; the top ten hold 0.065% to 0.085%. Sequencing was done on a sample of CD4+ T cells from PBMCs. These TCRs come from a human donor in good health.

The rearrangement joins TRBV5-6 to TRBJ1-2, with D maybe TRBD1 (6 bases). The CDR3 contains 13 residues. Germline CDR1 SGHDT, CDR2 YYEEEE. Trimming pared 3 bases from V and 4 bases from J, leaving 10 bases between. The CDR3 loop reads CASSYREPYGYTF. The CDR3 DNA follows: TGTGCCAGCAGCTACAGGGAGCCCTATGGCTACACCTTC.

J is TRBJ2-1 and V is TRBV6-6; D not certain. V lost 6 bases and J lost 7, with 7 bases in between. This CDR3 comprises 11 residues. Germline CDR1 is MNHNY and CDR2 is SVGAGI (reference sequence). CDR3 protein: CASSPENEQFF. CDR3 in DNA: TGTGCCAGCAGCCCCGAGAATGAGCAGTTCTTC.

DNA of the CDR3: TGTGCCAGCTCACCTACGGCGCGGCCTGAGAATGAGCAGTTCTTC. Protein: CASSPTARPENEQFF. The chain uses TRBV18 and TRBJ2-1; D gene uncertain. The CDR3 extends over 15 amino acids. Germline values: CDR1 KGHSH, CDR2 LQKENI. V was shortened by 3 bases and J by 7 bases, with 16 bases between the two germline ends.